Each of the 7 T cell receptor beta chains below was sequenced from the same sample in a study of CD8 T cells in ankylosing spondylitis. MiXCR, applied by TCRdb to the 5' RACE reads, yields one record per CDR3 protein. The table shows 150,000 to 200,000 distinct CDR3 sequences, with 30% to 40% occurring only once. Sequenced: synovial fluid, either unsorted or a sorted T cell fraction (not recorded which). Every receptor here comes from a male donor with ankylosing spondylitis.

The table lists this clonotype with a count of one. V and J are TRBV5-1 and TRBJ2-1, with 8 bases identical to TRBD2. Germline CDR1 and CDR2: SGHRS and YFSETQ. CDR3 length: 14 amino acids. After removal of 2 bases from V and 8 bases from J, the junction contained 6 bases not matched to a gene. The CDR3 nucleotides are TGCGCCAGCAGCTTCGGGGGGGCAGGGGATGAGCAGTTCTTC. It encodes CASSFGGAGDEQFF.

This clonotype has a count of ten or more. The rearrangement joins TRBV7-9 to TRBJ1-5; the match to TRBD1 covers 7 bases. CDR3 length: 17 residues. Trimming cost V 4 bases and J 5 bases; bases outside gene matches: 14. Germline V CDR1 and CDR2: SEHNR, FQNEAQ (reference sequence). This CDR3 reads CASSSNLDRALYQPQHF. In DNA, the CDR3 is TGTGCCAGCAGCTCGAATCTCGACAGGGCGCTATATCAGCCCCAGCATTTT.

The chain recombines TRBV11-2 with TRBJ1-2, with no clear D. CDR3 length equals 16 residues. V was cut by 1 base and J by 4 bases, with 16 bases left in between. CDR1 is SGHAT and CDR2 is FQNNGV in the germline V gene. The chain's CDR3 is CASSLALGSGVYGYTF. The CDR3 DNA reads as TGTGCCAGCAGCTTAGCTCTGGGAAGCGGGGTCTATGGCTACACCTTC.

This clonotype has only a few counts. V is TRBV12-3 or TRBV12-4 and J is TRBJ1-3, with D maybe TRBD1 (5 bases). V shed 4 bases and J shed 2 bases, with 12 bases lying between them. CDR3 length: 15 amino acids. The CDR3 is CASSWDAGPGNTIYF. The CDR3 nucleotides read TGTGCCAGCAGTTGGGACGCCGGTCCTGGAAACACCATATATTTT.

The rearrangement joins TRBV10-3 to TRBJ1-2; D call uncertain. V was pared by 4 bases and J by 2 bases, with 8 bases between. From germline, CDR1 is ENHRY and CDR2 SYGVKD. There are 13 residues in the CDR3. In DNA, the CDR3 is TGTGCCATCAGTGGACCGCAGAACTATGGCTACACCTTC. It translates to CAISGPQNYGYTF.

This clonotype was recorded a few times. The CDR3 DNA reads TGTGCCAGCAGCCAACTAGCGGGCAAGAGCTACGAGCAGTACTTC. It translates to CASSQLAGKSYEQYF. The chain recombines TRBV11-2 with TRBJ2-7; TRBD2 matches at 9 bases. The CDR3 loop spans 15 amino acids. Germline values: CDR1 SGHAT, CDR2 FQNNGV. The junction had 8 bases not matched to a gene; V was cut back by 5 bases and J by 3 bases.

This clonotype was recorded a few times. The chain has TRBV7-9 and TRBJ2-3; maybe TRBD2 (5 bases). Per the germline V gene, CDR1 is SEHNR and CDR2 is FQNEAQ (reference sequence). Trimming removed 0 bases at V and 5 bases at J, with 9 bases between. The CDR3 extends over 14 amino acids. CDR3 amino acids: CASSLAFRGDTQYF. CDR3 in DNA: TGTGCCAGCAGCTTAGCGTTCCGGGGAGATACGCAGTATTTT.